A single sample gave rise to the 13 T cell receptor beta chains below, sequenced in a study of T cell responses to AZD1222 COVID-19 vaccine. The repertoire was sequenced with immunoSEQ multiplex PCR; TCRdb's copy has only in-frame clones and lacks some. In the table there are about 140,000 clones, about 92% of which are singletons. The sample consisted of peripheral blood, taken on day 0 of MenACWY control vaccination. These receptor sequences come from an adult in good health.

The chain has TRBV15 and TRBJ1-2; D is undetermined. Per the germline V gene, CDR1 is LNHNV and CDR2 is YYDKDF (reference sequence). Between the trimmed V and J ends, which lost 2 bases and 8 bases, there was a span of 18 bases. CDR3 length equals 15 residues. CDR3 loop: CATSRPRVDEYGYTF. In nucleotides, the CDR3 is TGTGCCACCAGCAGACCTAGGGTTGACGAGTACGGCTACACCTTC.

The chain combines TRBV6-1 with TRBJ1-5; D is ambiguous. Germline V lookup: CDR1 MNHNS, CDR2 SASEGT. Between the trimmed V and J ends, which lost 2 bases and 4 bases, there was a span of 6 bases. This CDR3 region has 13 residues. CDR3 nucleotide sequence: TGTGCCAGCAGTGAACTAGGGAATCAGCCCCAGCATTTT. It codes for CASSELGNQPQHF.

CDR3 bases: TGTGCCAGCAGCCCGCTCCGGGACAGGGAAAAAAACACCATATATTTT. Translated, it gives CASSPLRDREKNTIYF. This chain links TRBV28 with TRBJ1-3; TRBD1 matches 9 bases. The V and J ends lost 6 bases and 6 bases, in that order; junction bases with no gene match: 12. In germline, CDR1 is MDHEN, CDR2 SYDVKM. The CDR3 is 16 residues long.

V and J are TRBV27 and TRBJ1-2; D is unclear. The germline V and J ends were trimmed by 3 bases and 4 bases, with 24 bases remaining between them. CDR1 is MNHEY and CDR2 is SMNVEV in the germline V gene (reference sequence). The CDR3 spans 18 residues. This CDR3 reads CASSFYGRRAVTSYGYTF. In DNA, the CDR3 is TGTGCCAGCAGTTTTTATGGACGCCGGGCAGTGACCTCCTATGGCTACACCTTC.

The chain combines TRBV7-9 with TRBJ2-2; 7 bases fit TRBD1. V dropped 5 bases and J dropped 2; count of bases not matched to a gene: 5. Germline lookup yields CDR1 SEHNR and CDR2 FQNEAQ (reference sequence). This CDR3 is built from 15 residues. The CDR3 here is CASSVRQGNTGELFF. In DNA, the CDR3 is TGTGCCAGCAGCGTTAGACAGGGTAACACCGGGGAGCTGTTTTTT.

The chain couples TRBV19 to TRBJ1-5, with 8 bases matching TRBD1. Trimming at V came to 1 base and at J to 0 bases, leaving 5 bases not matched to a gene. CDR3 size: 17 residues. In germline, CDR1 is LNHDA, CDR2 SQIVND (reference sequence). The CDR3, as DNA: TGTGCCAGTAGTATAGGGGACAGGCCGCTTAGCAATCAGCCCCAGCATTTT. Amino acid sequence: CASSIGDRPLSNQPQHF.

The genes are TRBV15 and TRBJ1-2; maybe TRBD1 (5 bases). The CDR3 extends over 14 amino acids. V was cut by 1 base and J by 10 bases, with 16 bases left in between. Germline V gene data show CDR1 as LNHNV and CDR2 as YYDKDF (reference sequence). The DNA of the CDR3 is TGTGCCACCAGCAGAGTCACGGGGCGAGAGGTCTACACCTTC. Translated, it gives CATSRVTGREVYTF.

This rearrangement joins TRBV5-1 to TRBJ2-7; D may be TRBD1 (6 bases). CDR3 length equals 14 residues. Between the trimmed V and J ends, which lost 4 bases and 0 bases, there was a span of 11 bases. Germline loops: CDR1 SGHRS, CDR2 YFSETQ. The CDR3 loop reads CASSLTGTSYEQYF. The CDR3 DNA reads TGCGCCAGCAGCCTGACAGGAACCTCCTACGAGCAGTACTTC.

The genes are TRBV7-9 and TRBJ2-3; D call uncertain. Germline assignment: CDR1 SEHNR and CDR2 FQNEAQ (reference sequence). The CDR3 covers 13 residues. V lost 3 bases and J lost 0, with 4 bases in between. The chain's CDR3 is CASSLDSTDTQYF. As DNA, the CDR3 is TGTGCCAGCAGCTTGGACAGCACAGATACGCAGTATTTT.

The chain is built from TRBV5-1 and TRBJ2-7; 9 bases agree with TRBD2. The length of the CDR3 is 15 residues. V shed 0 bases and J 4 bases; nucleotides not matched to a gene: 5. Germline V gene data show CDR1 as SGHRS and CDR2 as YFSETQ. The CDR3 nucleotides are TGCGCCAGCAGCTTGGGAGGTAGCGGGAGTTACGAGCAGTACTTC. Translated: CASSLGGSGSYEQYF.

This clone was recorded a few times. The rearrangement links TRBV6-5 to TRBJ1-2, with TRBD1 matching 9 bases. Germline V gives CDR1 MNHEY, CDR2 SVGAGI. The CDR3 totals 15 residues. The ends lost 6 bases at V and 3 bases at J; junction bases unmatched: 8. The CDR3 reads CASSQYWDRDYGYTF. CDR3 DNA sequence: TGTGCCAGCAGCCAGTATTGGGACAGGGACTATGGCTACACCTTC.

The rearrangement uses TRBV5-1 and TRBJ2-1, with 9 bases identical to TRBD2. Looked up from germline, CDR1 is SGHRS and CDR2 is YFSETQ. The CDR3 covers 15 residues. Germline trimming cut 5 bases from V and 3 bases from J; bases unmatched to any gene: 6. CDR3 sequence: CASRLGTSLYNEQFF. In DNA form, the CDR3 reads TGCGCCAGCAGATTAGGGACTAGCCTCTACAATGAGCAGTTCTTC.

The rearrangement uses TRBV9 and TRBJ1-1; unclear D gene. V was pared by 2 bases and J by 1 base, with 9 bases between. Germline assignment: CDR1 SGDLS and CDR2 YYNGEE. This CDR3 spans 14 amino acids. In DNA, the CDR3 is TGTGCCAGCAGCGTCTCGGAGCCGAACACTGAAGCTTTCTTT. Translation: CASSVSEPNTEAFF.